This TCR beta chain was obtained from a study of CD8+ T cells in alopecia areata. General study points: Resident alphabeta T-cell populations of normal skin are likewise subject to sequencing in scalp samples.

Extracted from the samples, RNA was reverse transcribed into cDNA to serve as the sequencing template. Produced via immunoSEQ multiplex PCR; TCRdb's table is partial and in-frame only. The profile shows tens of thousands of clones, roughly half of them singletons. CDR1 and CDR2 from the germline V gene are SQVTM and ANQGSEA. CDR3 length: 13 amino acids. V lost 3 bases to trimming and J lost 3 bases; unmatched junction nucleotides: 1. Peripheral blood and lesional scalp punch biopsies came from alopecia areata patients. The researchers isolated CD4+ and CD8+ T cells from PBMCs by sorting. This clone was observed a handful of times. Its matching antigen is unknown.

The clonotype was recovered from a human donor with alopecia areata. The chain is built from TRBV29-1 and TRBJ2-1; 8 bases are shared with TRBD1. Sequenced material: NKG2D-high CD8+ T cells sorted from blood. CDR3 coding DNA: TGCAGCGTTGAGGGGACAGGCTACAATGAGCAGTTCTTC. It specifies CSVEGTGYNEQFF.